The rows below give T cell receptor beta chains drawn from one sample of a study of OX40 agonist ivuxolimab in advanced cancers. Assay: immunoSEQ multiplex PCR; the TCRdb copy retains only in-frame clones and omits some. The sample consists of about 60,000 clones, around 87% of them appearing once. Sequencing used CD4+ or CD8+ T cells sorted from blood, obtained in a trial of the OX40 agonist ivuxolimab. The receptors here all came from an adult with an advanced solid tumor such as melanoma, head and neck, liver or kidney cancer. The CDR3 runs from the conserved cysteine through the conserved F or W. The D gene is left open where the match is weak. Size is stated for part of the rows, as once, few or many counts, or as a class when the clone is expanded.

>TRBD2|TRBV7-2|NA|TRBJ2-3
CASSLVSGGGRTDTQYF
TGTGCCAGCAGCTTAGTGAGCGGCGGGGGGAGAACAGATACGCAGTATTTT
>TRBD1|TRBV29-1|few|TRBJ1-1
CSGKQGGDTEAFF
TGCAGCGGAAAACAGGGGGGCGACACTGAAGCTTTCTTT
>NA|TRBV29-1|NA|TRBJ1-2
CSVEENGYTF
TGCAGCGTTGAAGAGAATGGCTACACCTTC
>NA|TRBV5-1|few|TRBJ1-6
CASSLEGRYNSPLHF
TGCGCCAGCAGCCTCGAGGGCCGTTATAATTCACCCCTCCACTTT
>NA|TRBV11-3|NA|TRBJ1-4
CASSRRDKDEKLFF
TGTGCCAGCAGCCGCCGGGACAAGGATGAAAAACTGTTTTTT
>NA|TRBV7-3|NA|TRBJ1-6
CASRKGAGDSPLHF
TGTGCCAGCAGAAAAGGGGCAGGGGACTCACCCCTCCACTTT
>TRBD1|TRBV11-1|once|TRBJ2-7
CASSPIGTGVHEQYF
TGTGCCAGCAGCCCTATAGGGACAGGGGTTCACGAGCAGTACTTC
>NA|TRBV4-3|NA|TRBJ1-4
CASSQGDVLGATNEKLFF
TGCGCCAGCAGCCAAGGGGACGTCCTCGGTGCAACTAATGAAAAACTGTTTTTT
>NA|TRBV5-1|NA|TRBJ1-1
CASSPGAGGRFAEAFF
TGCGCCAGCAGCCCTGGCGCCGGAGGGAGATTCGCTGAAGCTTTCTTT
>TRBD1|TRBV19|NA|TRBJ1-1
CASYDRGKTEAFF
TGTGCCAGTTACGACAGGGGAAAAACTGAAGCTTTCTTT
>TRBD1|TRBV7-3|NA|TRBJ1-3
CARDARLPGQGAFFGSGNTIYF
TGTGCCAGGGACGCGCGCCTTCCGGGACAGGGGGCCTTTTTTGGCTCTGGAAACACCATATATTTT